The 17 T cell receptor beta chains below were found in one sample sequenced in a study of siplizumab effects on memory and regulatory T cells. Assay: immunoSEQ multiplex PCR; the TCRdb copy retains only in-frame clones and omits some. The sample consists of some 100,000 clones, 90% to 95% of them appearing once. Sequenced sample: Tregs sorted from blood. These TCRs come from a human donor in good health.

The chain links TRBV11-3 to TRBJ2-1; D ambiguous. The CDR3 loop spans 16 amino acids. V lost 1 base and J 5 bases, leaving 15 bases between the germline ends. Germline V lookup: CDR1 SGHNT, CDR2 YENEEA. The CDR3 region is CASSLGSSPLDNEQFF. The CDR3 DNA sequence: TGTGCCAGCAGCTTAGGTAGCAGCCCCTTGGACAATGAGCAGTTCTTC.

This CDR3 reads CAISTSGWTATYEQYF. In nucleotides, the CDR3 is TGTGCCATCAGTACCAGCGGTTGGACAGCAACCTACGAGCAGTACTTC. The V gene is TRBV10-3, the J gene TRBJ2-7; a possible D gene is TRBD1 (6 bases). From germline, CDR1 is ENHRY and CDR2 SYGVKD. There are 16 residues in the CDR3. The V gene lost 5 bases and the J gene lost 2 bases, with 19 bases spanning the gap.

The rearrangement uses TRBV4-1 and TRBJ2-1; a weak D match, TRBD2 (6 bases). Trimming removed 0 bases at V and 3 bases at J, with 18 bases between. This CDR3 has 18 residues. Germline assignment: CDR1 MGHRA and CDR2 YSYEKL. CDR3 coding DNA: TGCGCCAGCAGCCAAGATCTATTCCTAGCGAGCTTCTACAATGAGCAGTTCTTC. This encodes CASSQDLFLASFYNEQFF.

The rearrangement links TRBV5-1 to TRBJ2-2; 12 positions agree with TRBD2. The V gene's germline CDR1 is SGHRS and CDR2 YFSETQ. CDR3 length equals 13 residues. The ends lost 4 bases at V and 17 bases at J; junction bases unmatched: 9. CDR3 bases: TGCGCCAGCAGCCCTGGACTAGCGGGATACCCATTTTTT. This sequence encodes CASSPGLAGYPFF.

This chain joins TRBV19 and TRBJ1-5; TRBD1 matches 8 bases. Germline V lookup: CDR1 LNHDA, CDR2 SQIVND (reference sequence). Trimming cost V 5 bases and J 2 bases; bases outside gene matches: 5. The CDR3 consists of 15 residues. Here the CDR3 reads CASSVLTGGNQPQHF. CDR3 in DNA: TGTGCCAGTAGTGTCCTGACAGGGGGCAATCAGCCCCAGCATTTT.

The V call is TRBV25-1, the J call TRBJ2-4; D not certain. Deletions cut 1 base from V and 3 bases from J, with 10 bases between. Per germline, CDR1 MGHDK and CDR2 SYGVNS. The CDR3 consists of 15 residues. This CDR3 reads CASSESGELKNIQYF. CDR3 sequence (DNA): TGTGCCAGCAGTGAATCTGGAGAGCTCAAAAACATTCAGTACTTC. The full variable domain, completed using reference TRBV25-1 and TRBJ2-4, is EADIYQTPRYLVIGTGKKITLECSQTMGHDKMYWYQQDPGMELHLIHYSYGVNSTEKGDLSSESTVSRIRTEHFPLTLESARPSHTSQYLCASSESGELKNIQYFGAGTRLSVL.

In its sample, this clone was seen once. In DNA form, the CDR3 reads TGTGCCAGCAGCACAGGGATTTTTCGTGGCTACACCTTC. Protein sequence: CASSTGIFRGYTF. The rearrangement links TRBV25-1 to TRBJ1-2; tentatively, D is TRBD1 (6 bases). V was shortened by 6 bases and J by 7 bases, with 15 bases between the two germline ends. This CDR3 region has 13 residues. Germline V CDR1 and CDR2: MGHDK, SYGVNS.

The chain recombines TRBV13 with TRBJ2-7; a weak D match, TRBD1 (6 bases). Trimming shortened V by 5 bases and J by 5 bases, and 13 bases separated the two germline ends. Looked up from germline, CDR1 is PRHDT and CDR2 is FYEKMQ (reference sequence). This CDR3 is built from 13 residues. The CDR3: CASSVPGGHEQYF. The CDR3 coding sequence is TGTGCCAGCAGCGTACCTGGGGGCCACGAGCAGTACTTC.

Only one count was recorded for this clone. This sequence joins TRBV6-1 and TRBJ2-7; 8 positions match TRBD2. CDR1 and CDR2 (germline): MNHNS, SASEGT. After removal of 6 bases from V and 1 base from J, the junction contained 8 bases not matched to a gene. The CDR3 contains 15 residues. Here the CDR3 reads CASRQAGDRSYEQYF. The CDR3 DNA reads TGTGCCAGCAGACAAGCGGGAGACAGATCCTACGAGCAGTACTTC.

The J gene is TRBJ1-1, the V gene TRBV28, with D maybe TRBD1 (6 bases). Germline-derived CDR1 and CDR2 are MDHEN and SYDVKM. The CDR3 is 14 amino acids. V was shortened by 7 bases and J by 1 base, with 13 bases between the two germline ends. The CDR3 is CASTRTDSNTEAFF. The DNA for the CDR3 is TGTGCCAGCACTAGGACAGATTCGAACACTGAAGCTTTCTTT. Together with reference TRBV28 and TRBJ1-1, the CDR3 gives the full variable domain: DVKVTQSSRYLVKRTGEKVFLECVQDMDHENMFWYRQDPGLGLRLIYFSYDVKMKEKGDIPEGYSVSREKKERFSLILESASTNQTSMYLCASTRTDSNTEAFFGQGTRLTVV.

The chain combines TRBV5-8 with TRBJ2-7; D is possibly TRBD1 (6 bases). Trimming took 5 bases from V and 1 from J, leaving 16 bases between them. The CDR3 has 15 amino acids. Germline CDR1 SGHTS, CDR2 YDEGEE. The CDR3 sequence is CASSKPGQASYEQYF. In nucleotides, the CDR3 is TGTGCCAGCAGTAAACCGGGACAAGCATCCTACGAGCAGTACTTC.

In nucleotides, the CDR3 is TGTGCCAGCAGCTCCTCTGAGGGCAGGGCCACTGAAGCTTTCTTT. Protein: CASSSSEGRATEAFF. The V and J genes are TRBV28 and TRBJ1-1; D is perhaps TRBD1 (5 bases). There are 15 residues in the CDR3. The ends were cut back, 6 bases at V and 4 bases at J, with 18 bases in the middle. CDR1 is MDHEN and CDR2 is SYDVKM in the germline V gene.

This clone is a singleton in its sample. Distinct nucleotide sequences in the sample also encode this CDR3. The CDR3 loop reads CASSHPSSYEQYF. The CDR3 DNA is TGCGCCAGCAGTCATCCGAGCTCCTACGAGCAGTACTTC. This chain joins TRBV5-1 and TRBJ2-7; D call uncertain. Trimming took 5 bases from V and 0 from J, leaving 9 bases between them. Germline V gene lookup returns CDR1 SGHRS and CDR2 YFSETQ. The CDR3 length is 13 residues.

The chain carries TRBV9 and TRBJ2-1; 15 bases agree with TRBD2. Germline trimming cut 4 bases from V and 6 bases from J; bases unmatched to any gene: 8. The V gene's germline CDR1 is SGDLS and CDR2 YYNGEE. The CDR3 is made up of 17 amino acids. CDR3 DNA: TGTGCCAGCAGCCGGACTAGCGGGAGGGTGGCCCGCAATGAGCAGTTCTTC. It is translated as CASSRTSGRVARNEQFF.

The rearrangement uses TRBV28 and TRBJ2-1; D perhaps matches TRBD2 (6 bases). The V end was cut by 5 bases, the J end by 5 bases, with 13 bases between. The CDR3 length is 14 residues. Germline-derived CDR1 and CDR2 are MDHEN and SYDVKM. CDR3: CASSHEGGDNEQFF. The CDR3 region has the DNA TGTGCCAGCAGTCATGAGGGAGGAGACAATGAGCAGTTCTTC.

This chain connects TRBV29-1 to TRBJ2-5; D not resolved. The CDR3 totals 11 residues. Germline CDR1 is SQVTM and CDR2 is ANQGSEA. The DNA for the CDR3 is TGCAGTGCCGTTGGGGTAGAGACCCAGTACTTC. Its protein product is CSAVGVETQYF.

V is TRBV5-1 and J is TRBJ2-1; 10 bases align to TRBD2. Germline V CDR1 and CDR2: SGHRS, YFSETQ. V was pared by 0 bases and J by 6 bases, with 15 bases of the junction left unmatched. CDR3 length: 19 amino acids. Here the CDR3 DNA reads TGCGCCAGCAGCTTGGCGCTCACCCTAGCGGGAGAGGGGGGCAATGAGCAGTTCTTC. It codes for CASSLALTLAGEGGNEQFF.